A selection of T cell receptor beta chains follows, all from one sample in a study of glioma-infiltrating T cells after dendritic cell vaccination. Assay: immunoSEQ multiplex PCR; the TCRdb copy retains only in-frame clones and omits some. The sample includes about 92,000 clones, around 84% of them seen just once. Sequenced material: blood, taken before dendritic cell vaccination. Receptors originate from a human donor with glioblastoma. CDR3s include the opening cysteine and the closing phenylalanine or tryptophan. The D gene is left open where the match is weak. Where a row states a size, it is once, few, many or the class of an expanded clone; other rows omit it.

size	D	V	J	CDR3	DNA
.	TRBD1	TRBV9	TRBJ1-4	CASSVAGTGNEKLFF	TGTGCCAGCAGCGTAGCTGGGACAGGCAATGAAAAACTGTTTTTT
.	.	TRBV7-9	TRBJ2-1	CASSSAGRHNEQFF	TGTGCCAGCAGCTCGGCGGGACGCCACAATGAGCAGTTCTTC
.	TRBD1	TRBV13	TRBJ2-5	CASSLAETGDGETQYF	TGTGCCAGCAGCTTAGCCGAGACAGGGGATGGGGAGACCCAGTACTTC
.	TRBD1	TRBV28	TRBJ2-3	CASSPRPGQGLDTQYF	TGTGCCAGCAGTCCCCGACCGGGACAGGGGTTAGATACGCAGTATTTT
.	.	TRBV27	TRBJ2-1	CATTSSYNEQFF	TGTGCCACTACGAGCTCCTACAATGAGCAGTTCTTC
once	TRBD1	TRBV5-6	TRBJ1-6	CASSQDRQNSPLHF	TGTGCCAGCAGCCAGGACAGGCAGAATTCACCCCTCCACTTT
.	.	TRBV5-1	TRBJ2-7	CASSLGGIDGEQYF	TGCGCCAGCAGCTTGGGAGGGATCGACGGCGAGCAGTACTTC
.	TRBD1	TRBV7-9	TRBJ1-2	CASSGQGTAQANYGYTF	TGTGCCAGCAGCGGACAAGGGACAGCCCAAGCTAACTATGGCTACACCTTC
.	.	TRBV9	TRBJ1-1	CASSVGQSGMNTEAFF	TGTGCCAGCAGCGTAGGGCAGTCAGGGATGAACACTGAAGCTTTCTTT
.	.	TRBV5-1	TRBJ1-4	CASSFNRVGEKLFF	TGCGCCAGCAGCTTTAACAGGGTAGGGGAAAAACTGTTTTTT
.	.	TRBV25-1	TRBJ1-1	CASSGAPGTEAFF	TGTGCCAGCAGTGGGGCCCCGGGAACTGAAGCTTTCTTT
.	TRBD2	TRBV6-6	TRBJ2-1	CASSYGRELGNEQFF	TGTGCCAGCAGTTACGGGCGGGAGCTCGGCAATGAGCAGTTCTTC
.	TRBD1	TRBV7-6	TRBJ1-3	CASSFRTGASGNTIYF	TGTGCCAGCAGCTTTCGGACAGGGGCCTCTGGAAACACCATATATTTT
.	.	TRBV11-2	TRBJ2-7	CASSLERDYEQYF	TGTGCCAGCAGCTTAGAGAGGGATTACGAGCAGTACTTC
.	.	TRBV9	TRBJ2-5	CASSVEAGLGETQYF	TGTGCCAGCAGCGTAGAAGCAGGATTGGGAGAGACCCAGTACTTC
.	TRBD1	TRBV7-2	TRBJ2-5	CASSLSQTGSQETQYF	TGTGCCAGCAGCCTCTCACAGACAGGGAGCCAAGAGACCCAGTACTTC
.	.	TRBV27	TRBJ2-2	CASSPTGYGELFF	TGTGCCAGCAGTCCCACAGGGTACGGGGAGCTGTTTTTT
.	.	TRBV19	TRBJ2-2	CARLGMGELFF	TGTGCCCGCCTCGGTATGGGGGAGCTGTTTTTT
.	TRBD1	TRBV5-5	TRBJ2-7	CASSLGDRRYYEQYF	TGTGCCAGCAGCTTGGGGGACAGGCGATACTACGAGCAGTACTTC
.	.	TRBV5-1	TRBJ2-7	CASSTHLSGDEQYF	TGCGCCAGCAGCACCCACCTTAGCGGCGACGAGCAGTACTTC
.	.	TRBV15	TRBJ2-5	CATSRVKEVKYQETQYF	TGTGCCACCAGCAGAGTCAAGGAGGTGAAGTACCAAGAGACCCAGTACTTC
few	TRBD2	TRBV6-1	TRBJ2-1	CASSEDVWGSGSPGEQFF	TGTGCCAGCAGTGAAGATGTATGGGGTAGCGGGAGTCCCGGTGAGCAGTTCTTC
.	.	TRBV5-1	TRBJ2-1	CASSQRTAGGSYNEQFF	TGCGCCAGCAGCCAAAGGACGGCCGGGGGCTCCTACAATGAGCAGTTCTTC
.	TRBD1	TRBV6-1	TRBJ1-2	CASRGQAANYGYTF	TGTGCCAGCAGGGGACAGGCTGCTAACTATGGCTACACCTTC
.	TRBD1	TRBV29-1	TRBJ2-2	CSVKRQGNTGELFF	TGCAGCGTTAAGAGACAGGGGAACACCGGGGAGCTGTTTTTT
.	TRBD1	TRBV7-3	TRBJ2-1	CASSTSQGARNEQFF	TGTGCCAGCAGCACTTCACAGGGGGCAAGGAATGAGCAGTTCTTC
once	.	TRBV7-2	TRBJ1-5	CASSFALAGYNQPQHF	TGTGCCAGCAGCTTTGCCCTTGCGGGGTACAATCAGCCCCAGCATTTT
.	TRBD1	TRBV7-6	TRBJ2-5	CASSRIMGRGQGGTQYF	TGTGCCAGCAGCCGTATCATGGGCAGGGGGCAAGGAGGGACCCAGTACTTC